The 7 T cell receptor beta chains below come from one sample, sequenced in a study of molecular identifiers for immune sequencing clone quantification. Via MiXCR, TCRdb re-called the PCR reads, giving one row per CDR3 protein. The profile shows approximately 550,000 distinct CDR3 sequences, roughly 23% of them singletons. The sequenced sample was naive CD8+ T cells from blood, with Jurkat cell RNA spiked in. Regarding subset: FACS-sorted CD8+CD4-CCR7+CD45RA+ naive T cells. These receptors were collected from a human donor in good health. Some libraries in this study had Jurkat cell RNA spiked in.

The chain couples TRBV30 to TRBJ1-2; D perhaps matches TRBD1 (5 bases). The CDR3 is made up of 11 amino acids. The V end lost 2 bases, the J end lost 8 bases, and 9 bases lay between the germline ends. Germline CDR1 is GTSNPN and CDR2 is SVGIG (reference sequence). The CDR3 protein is CAWSSGGGYTF. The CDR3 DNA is TGTGCCTGGAGTTCCGGGGGAGGCTACACCTTC.

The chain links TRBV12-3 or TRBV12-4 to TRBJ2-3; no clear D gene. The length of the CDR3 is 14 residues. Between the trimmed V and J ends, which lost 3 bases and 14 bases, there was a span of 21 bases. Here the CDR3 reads CASSFQISTDTRYF. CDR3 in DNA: TGTGCCAGCAGTTTCCAGATTAGCACAGATACGAGGTATTTT.

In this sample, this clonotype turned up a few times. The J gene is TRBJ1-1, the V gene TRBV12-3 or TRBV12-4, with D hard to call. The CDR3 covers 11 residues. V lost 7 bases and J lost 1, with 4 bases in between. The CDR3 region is CASTWNTEAFF. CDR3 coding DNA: TGTGCCAGCACCTGGAACACTGAAGCTTTCTTT.

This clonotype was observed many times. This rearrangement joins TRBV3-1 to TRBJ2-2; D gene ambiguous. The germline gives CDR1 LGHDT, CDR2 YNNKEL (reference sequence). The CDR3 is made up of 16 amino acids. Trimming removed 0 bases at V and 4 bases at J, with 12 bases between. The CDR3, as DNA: TGTGCCAGCAGCCAAGATCCCCTTCTAGGCACCGGGGAGCTGTTTTTT. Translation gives CASSQDPLLGTGELFF.

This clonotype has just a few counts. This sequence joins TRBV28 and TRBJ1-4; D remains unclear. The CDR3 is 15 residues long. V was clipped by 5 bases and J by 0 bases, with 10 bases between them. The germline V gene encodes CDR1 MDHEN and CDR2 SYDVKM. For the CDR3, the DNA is TGTGCCAGCAGTGCCTGGGCAACAACTAATGAAAAACTGTTTTTT. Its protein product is CASSAWATTNEKLFF.

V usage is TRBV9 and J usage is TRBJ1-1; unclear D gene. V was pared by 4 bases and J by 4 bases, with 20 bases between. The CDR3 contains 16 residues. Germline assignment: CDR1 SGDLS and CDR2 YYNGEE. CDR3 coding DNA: TGTGCCAGCAGCCGGAATTGGGTGGACCCGAGCACTGAAGCTTTCTTT. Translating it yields CASSRNWVDPSTEAFF.

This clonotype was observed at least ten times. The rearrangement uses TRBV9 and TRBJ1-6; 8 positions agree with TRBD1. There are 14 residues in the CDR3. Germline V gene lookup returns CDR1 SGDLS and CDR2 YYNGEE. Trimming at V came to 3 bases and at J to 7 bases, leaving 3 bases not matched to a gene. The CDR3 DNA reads TGTGCCAGCAGCGAGGACAGGGAAAATTCACCCCTCCACTTT. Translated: CASSEDRENSPLHF.